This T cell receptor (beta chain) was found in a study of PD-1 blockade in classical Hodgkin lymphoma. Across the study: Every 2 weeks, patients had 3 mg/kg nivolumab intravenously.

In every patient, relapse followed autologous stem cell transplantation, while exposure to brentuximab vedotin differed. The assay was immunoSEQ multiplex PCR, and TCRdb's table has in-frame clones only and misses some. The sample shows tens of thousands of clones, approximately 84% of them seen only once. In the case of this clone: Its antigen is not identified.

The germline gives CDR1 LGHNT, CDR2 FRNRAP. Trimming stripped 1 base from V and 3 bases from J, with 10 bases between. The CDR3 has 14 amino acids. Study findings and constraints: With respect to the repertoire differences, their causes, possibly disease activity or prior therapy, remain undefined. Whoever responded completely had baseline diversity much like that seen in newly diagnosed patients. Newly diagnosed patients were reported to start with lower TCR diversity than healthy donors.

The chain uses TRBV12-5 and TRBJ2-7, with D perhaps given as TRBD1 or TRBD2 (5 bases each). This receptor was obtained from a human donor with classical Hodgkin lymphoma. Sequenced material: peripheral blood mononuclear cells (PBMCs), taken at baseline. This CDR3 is CASGLGAGSYEQYF. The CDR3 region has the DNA TGTGCTAGTGGTTTGGGGGCAGGGAGCTACGAGCAGTACTTC.